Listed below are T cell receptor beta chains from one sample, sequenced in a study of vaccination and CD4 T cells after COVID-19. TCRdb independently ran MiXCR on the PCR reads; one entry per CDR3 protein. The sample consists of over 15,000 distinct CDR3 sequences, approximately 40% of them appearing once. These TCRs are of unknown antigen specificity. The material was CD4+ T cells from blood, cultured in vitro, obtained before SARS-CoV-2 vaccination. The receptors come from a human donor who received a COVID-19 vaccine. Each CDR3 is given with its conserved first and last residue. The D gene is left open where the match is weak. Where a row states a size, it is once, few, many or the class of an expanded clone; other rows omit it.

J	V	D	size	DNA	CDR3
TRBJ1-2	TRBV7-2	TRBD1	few	TGTGCCAGCAGCTTATCAGGACAGGCTTTCTATGGCTACACCTTC	CASSLSGQAFYGYTF
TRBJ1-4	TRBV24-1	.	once	TGTGCCACCAGCCATGGGGGAGCAGCTAATGAAAAACTGTTTTTT	CATSHGGAANEKLFF
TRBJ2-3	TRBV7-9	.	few	TGTGCCAGCAGCTTAGCGAACAGTTTTCGAACAGATACGCAGTATTTT	CASSLANSFRTDTQYF
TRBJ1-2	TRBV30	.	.	TGTGCCTGGGGTCAAAGGAACTATGGCTACACCTTC	CAWGQRNYGYTF
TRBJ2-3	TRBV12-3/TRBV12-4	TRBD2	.	TGTGCCAGCAGTAGGACTAGCGGGGGCACAGATACGCAGTATTTT	CASSRTSGGTDTQYF
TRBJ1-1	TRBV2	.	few	TGTGCCAGCAGTGAAGTTAGGGGCGCTGAAGCTTTCTTT	CASSEVRGAEAFF
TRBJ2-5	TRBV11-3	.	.	TGTGCCAGCAGCTTAGGTGGTTGGTCTAGACAAGAGACCCAGTACTTC	CASSLGGWSRQETQYF
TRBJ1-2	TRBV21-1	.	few	TGTGCCAGCAGCACAAGGGATGGGGATGGCTACACCTTC	CASSTRDGDGYTF
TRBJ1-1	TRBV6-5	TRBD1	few	TGTGCCAGCAGTTCTCGGACAGGAGCTAGGAGCTACACTGAAGCTTTCTTT	CASSSRTGARSYTEAFF
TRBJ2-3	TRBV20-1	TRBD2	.	TGCAGTGCCGAAGGACTAGTCAGTCTCACACTGACAGATACGCAGTATTTT	CSAEGLVSLTLTDTQYF
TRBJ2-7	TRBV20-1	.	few	TGCAGTGCTGAGACGGGACGCAGCTCCTACGAGCAGTACTTC	CSAETGRSSYEQYF
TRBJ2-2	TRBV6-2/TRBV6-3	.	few	TGTGCCAGCAGTTACCCCACTAGGGGCGGGGAGCTGTTTTTT	CASSYPTRGGELFF
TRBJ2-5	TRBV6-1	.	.	TGTGCCAGCAGTGAAGTGATTAAAGAGACCCAGTACTTC	CASSEVIKETQYF
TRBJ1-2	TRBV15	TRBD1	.	TGTGCCACCAGCAGAGGACAGGGACCGAACTATGGCTACACCTTC	CATSRGQGPNYGYTF
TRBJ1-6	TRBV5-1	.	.	TGCGCCAGCAGCTTGGCGGGGCAGGGAAGGGGGTCCCTCCACTTT	CASSLAGQGRGSLHF
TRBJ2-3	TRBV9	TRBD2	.	TGTGCCAGCAGCCCCCGTGGGAAGCGGGGCGCCCCAGATACGCAGTATTTT	CASSPRGKRGAPDTQYF
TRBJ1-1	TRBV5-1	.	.	TGCGCCAGCAGCTTGGACAGCCTTCTGCGGGGCACTGAAGCTTTCTTT	CASSLDSLLRGTEAFF